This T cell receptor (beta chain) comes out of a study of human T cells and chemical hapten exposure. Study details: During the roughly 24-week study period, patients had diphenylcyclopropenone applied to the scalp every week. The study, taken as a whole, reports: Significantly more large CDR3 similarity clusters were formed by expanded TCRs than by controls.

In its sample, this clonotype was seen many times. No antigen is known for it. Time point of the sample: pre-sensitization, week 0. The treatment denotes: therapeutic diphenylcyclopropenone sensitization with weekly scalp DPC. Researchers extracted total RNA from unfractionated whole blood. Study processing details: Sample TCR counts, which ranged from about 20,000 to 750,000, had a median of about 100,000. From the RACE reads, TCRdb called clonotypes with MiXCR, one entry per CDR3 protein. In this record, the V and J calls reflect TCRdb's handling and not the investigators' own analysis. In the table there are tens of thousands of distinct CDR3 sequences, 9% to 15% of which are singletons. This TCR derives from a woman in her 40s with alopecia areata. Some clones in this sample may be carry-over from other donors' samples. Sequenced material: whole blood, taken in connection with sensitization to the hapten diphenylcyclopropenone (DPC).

As DNA, the CDR3 is TGTGCCAGCTCACGCGGGCCCTCGAACACTGAAGCTTTCTTT. This translates into CASSRGPSNTEAFF. The chain carries TRBV18 and TRBJ1-1, with D hard to call. This CDR3 is 14 amino acids long. V lost 4 bases to trimming and J lost 1 base, with 10 bases between them. Germline-derived CDR1 and CDR2 are KGHSH and LQKENI.